This T cell receptor (beta chain) was retrieved from a study of metastatic and nonmetastatic thyroid tumors. Study context: The study looked at repertoires side by side in blood and in tumor or nodule tissue from malignant and benign thyroid patients.

This clone has at least ten counts. Its antigen is currently unknown. The study's findings and limits: When malignant thyroid tumors were compared with benign nodules, TCR beta diversity was reportedly significantly higher in the malignant tumors. This held in both blood and tumor samples.

Authors' analysis steps: A distant-metastasis classifier for papillary thyroid cancer was built using CDR3 differences across clinicopathological groups. TCRdb re-called clones from the PCR reads using MiXCR. TCRdb, rather than the study authors, made the V and J calls. The table records about 20,000 clones, approximately 24% of them present only once. With 3 bases removed from V and 1 base from J, the gap between germline ends came to 12 bases. The CDR3 sequence is 15 residues long. Germline loops: CDR1 DFQATT, CDR2 SNEGSKA (reference sequence). Before thyroid surgery, none of the patients had received any treatment.

V and J are TRBV20-1 and TRBJ2-2; perhaps TRBD2 as D (6 bases). Sequenced input: tumor tissue. The source is a female donor with papillary thyroid cancer or a benign thyroid nodule (not recorded which). Some clones in this sample may be carry-over from other donors' samples. CDR3 loop: CSASSAGLNTGELFF. CDR3 DNA: TGCAGTGCTAGCTCGGCGGGGTTGAACACCGGGGAGCTGTTTTTT.